Presented here are 23 T cell receptor beta chains from one specimen sequenced in a study of shared clonotypes between healthy human individuals. The table came from immunoSEQ multiplex PCR; TCRdb's copy has only in-frame clones and leaves some out. This table has 1.4 million or so clones, approximately 98.5% appearing once. The sequencing sample was made of naive CD4+ T cells sorted from blood. Sample subset: CD45RA+ positively selected. These receptors were taken from a man aged 25 to 40 in good health.

This rearrangement joins TRBV10-3 to TRBJ2-7; TRBD1 agrees at 7 bases. V was pared by 2 bases and J by 0 bases, with 7 bases of the junction left unmatched. The CDR3 has 16 residues. Germline-derived CDR1 and CDR2 are ENHRY and SYGVKD. CDR3 protein: CAISEARTGVSYEQYF. CDR3 coding DNA: TGTGCCATCAGTGAGGCTCGGACAGGCGTCTCCTACGAGCAGTACTTC.

This clone was detected once. The chain joins TRBV5-4 to TRBJ1-4; D ambiguous. The CDR3 totals 14 residues. V lost 0 bases, J lost 2 bases, and 5 bases lay in between. Germline CDR1 is SGHNT and CDR2 is YYREEE (reference sequence). CDR3 residues: CASSLGHTNEKLFF. The CDR3 coding sequence is TGTGCCAGCAGCTTGGGACACACTAATGAAAAACTGTTTTTT. Full variable domain (missing parts from reference TRBV5-4 and TRBJ1-4): ETGVTQSPTHLIKTRGQQVTLRCSSQSGHNTVSWYQQALGQGPQFIFQYYREEENGRGNFPPRFSGLQFPNYSSELNVNALELDDSALYLCASSLGHTNEKLFFGSGTQLSVL.

This rearrangement joins TRBV25-1 to TRBJ2-6; D unclear. This CDR3 is 13 amino acids long. V dropped 7 bases and J dropped 3 bases, with 7 bases sitting between them. Looked up from germline, CDR1 is MGHDK and CDR2 is SYGVNS. The CDR3 DNA follows: TGTGCCAGCATGAATCGTGGGGCCAACGTCCTGACTTTC. It specifies CASMNRGANVLTF. Full variable domain (remainder filled in from reference TRBV25-1 and TRBJ2-6): EADIYQTPRYLVIGTGKKITLECSQTMGHDKMYWYQQDPGMELHLIHYSYGVNSTEKGDLSSESTVSRIRTEHFPLTLESARPSHTSQYLCASMNRGANVLTFGAGSRLTVL.

The rearrangement joins TRBV19 to TRBJ2-7, with TRBD1 identical over 8 bases. The CDR3 runs 15 residues. Germline V CDR1 and CDR2: LNHDA, SQIVND (reference sequence). V trimming: 4 bases; J trimming: 4 bases; junction bases outside the gene matches: 9. CDR3 amino acids: CASSTPRQGNYEQYF. CDR3 nucleotides: TGTGCCAGTAGTACCCCGAGACAGGGGAATTACGAGCAGTACTTC. Full variable domain (outside the CDR3, taken from reference TRBV19 and TRBJ2-7): DGGITQSPKYLFRKEGQNVTLSCEQNLNHDAMYWYRQDPGQGLRLIYYSQIVNDFQKGDIAEGYSVSREKKESFPLTVTSAQKNPTAFYLCASSTPRQGNYEQYFGPGTRLTVT.

The chain joins TRBV5-8 to TRBJ2-1; TRBD2 aligns across 11 bases. Per germline, CDR1 SGHTS and CDR2 YDEGEE. CDR3 size: 18 residues. With 1 base clipped from V and 4 bases from J, the junction kept 10 bases outside the gene matches. The CDR3: CASSLHSSGLAGYNEQFF. CDR3 DNA sequence: TGTGCCAGCAGCTTGCATTCTTCCGGACTAGCGGGTTACAATGAGCAGTTCTTC.

Remarks on this clone: This same CDR3 is encoded by further DNA sequences in the sample. J is TRBJ2-7 and V is TRBV6-1; no definite D call. Between the trimmed V and J ends, which lost 0 bases and 6 bases, there was a span of 6 bases. Germline V gene sequence: CDR1 MNHNS, CDR2 SASEGT. There are 12 residues in the CDR3. CDR3 sequence: CASSEALGEQYF. DNA of the CDR3: TGTGCCAGCAGTGAAGCGTTGGGCGAGCAGTACTTC.

The rearrangement links TRBV7-8 to TRBJ2-1; TRBD2 is a possible D gene (6 bases). Trimming cost V 0 bases and J 8 bases, with 8 bases left between them. CDR3 length equals 13 residues. Germline V CDR1 and CDR2: SGHVS, FQNEAQ. This CDR3 is CASSLAWGDEQFF. DNA for the CDR3: TGTGCCAGCAGCTTAGCCTGGGGGGATGAGCAGTTCTTC.

The chain carries TRBV18 and TRBJ1-3; weak D call: TRBD1 (5 bases). The CDR3 extends over 15 amino acids. From germline, CDR1 is KGHSH and CDR2 LQKENI. V was cut by 3 bases and J by 1 base, with 10 bases left in between. The chain's CDR3 is CASSPRQGSGNTIYF. The CDR3 coding sequence is TGTGCCAGCTCACCGCGCCAGGGTTCTGGAAACACCATATATTTT.

The rearrangement uses TRBV6-5 and TRBJ1-1; no definite D call. The CDR3 extends over 13 amino acids. The V end lost 8 bases, the J end lost 3 bases, and 13 bases lay between the germline ends. Germline V gene sequence: CDR1 MNHEY, CDR2 SVGAGI. The CDR3 bases are TGTGCCAGCCTCCCAGACACCCACACTGAAGCTTTCTTT. Translated: CASLPDTHTEAFF.

V is TRBV28 and J is TRBJ1-1, with no clear D. Germline V gene data show CDR1 as MDHEN and CDR2 as SYDVKM. The ends were cut back, 1 base at V and 5 bases at J, with 8 bases in the middle. The CDR3 is made up of 13 amino acids. The CDR3 reads CASSLLGLTEAFF. The CDR3 coding sequence is TGTGCCAGCAGTTTATTAGGGTTGACTGAAGCTTTCTTT.

CDR3 in amino acids: CASSLHTGVQAGANVLTF. For the CDR3, the DNA is TGCGCCAGCAGCCTCCATACCGGGGTCCAAGCCGGGGCCAACGTCCTGACTTTC. The genes are TRBV4-3 and TRBJ2-6; a possible D gene is TRBD2 (5 bases). The V and J ends lost 4 bases and 4 bases respectively, with 20 bases between them. CDR1 is LGHNA and CDR2 is YSLEER in the germline V gene. The CDR3 runs 18 residues.

This clone has only one observation. V and J are TRBV28 and TRBJ1-4; a weak D match, TRBD1 (6 bases). The CDR3 is 14 residues long. V was clipped by 8 bases and J by 0 bases, with 10 bases between them. CDR1 and CDR2 (germline): MDHEN, SYDVKM. The DNA for the CDR3 is TGTGCCAGCGCCACAGGGCCAACTAATGAAAAACTGTTTTTT. Encoded protein: CASATGPTNEKLFF.

The V gene is TRBV27, the J gene TRBJ1-1, with D hard to call. CDR1 is MNHEY, CDR2 SMNVEV, per germline (reference sequence). Trimming removed 1 base at V and 4 bases at J, with 10 bases between. This CDR3 spans 14 amino acids. CDR3 protein: CASSLLGIGTEAFF. The CDR3 DNA reads as TGTGCCAGCAGTTTATTGGGAATTGGCACTGAAGCTTTCTTT.

CDR3 nucleotide sequence: TGTGCCATCAAACTAGCGGGAGGGTCCGAGCAGTACTTC. Translation: CAIKLAGGSEQYF. V gene TRBV10-3 combines with J gene TRBJ2-7; TRBD2 matches at 13 bases. CDR1 and CDR2 (germline): ENHRY, SYGVKD. Trimming cost V 7 bases and J 6 bases; bases outside gene matches: 3. The CDR3 is 13 residues long.

For this clone: Other DNA sequences from this sample encode an identical CDR3 as well. The V gene is TRBV5-1, the J gene TRBJ2-5; D unclear. The CDR3 is 12 amino acids. Per germline, CDR1 SGHRS and CDR2 YFSETQ. V was shortened by 0 bases and J by 5 bases, with 5 bases between the two germline ends. The CDR3 region has the DNA TGCGCCAGCAGCTTGGAAGGTGAGACCCAGTACTTC. This gives the protein CASSLEGETQYF.

This rearrangement joins TRBV5-8 to TRBJ1-1; no clear D gene. The CDR3 spans 15 residues. The germline V gene has CDR1 SGHTS and CDR2 YDEGEE. V was clipped by 1 base and J by 2 bases, with 12 bases between them. The CDR3 spells CASSLSWGYNTEAFF. The DNA for the CDR3 is TGTGCCAGCAGCTTGTCCTGGGGATACAACACTGAAGCTTTCTTT.

The chain is built from TRBV11-3 and TRBJ2-5; 7 bases fit TRBD1. Germline V gene lookup returns CDR1 SGHNT and CDR2 YENEEA. The CDR3 sequence is 13 residues long. Unmatched junction bases numbered 5, after V lost 5 bases and J lost 5 bases. CDR3 DNA: TGTGCCAGCAGCGTGACAGGGCGGGAGACCCAGTACTTC. Protein sequence: CASSVTGRETQYF. The complete variable domain, with remaining parts taken from reference TRBV11-3 and TRBJ2-5, reads EAGVVQSPRYKIIEKKQPVAFWCNPISGHNTLYWYLQNLGQGPELLIRYENEEAVDDSQLPKDRFSAERLKGVDSTLKIQPAELGDSAVYLCASSVTGRETQYFGPGTRLLVL.

The rearrangement links TRBV5-1 to TRBJ2-1; tentative D call: TRBD2 (5 bases). The germline gives CDR1 SGHRS, CDR2 YFSETQ. The CDR3 consists of 12 residues. The V gene lost 5 bases and the J gene lost 10 bases, with 13 bases spanning the gap. As DNA, the CDR3 is TGCGCCAGCAGATTAGGAGGTGGGGAGCAGTTCTTC. This codes for CASRLGGGEQFF.

This clone is a singleton in its sample. The chain combines TRBV5-4 with TRBJ1-3; the D gene is possibly TRBD1 (6 bases). The germline V and J ends were trimmed by 8 bases and 0 bases, with 12 bases remaining between them. From germline, CDR1 is SGHNT and CDR2 YYREEE (reference sequence). This CDR3 comprises 14 residues. The CDR3 sequence: CARVWDNSGNTIYF. CDR3 bases: TGTGCCAGGGTCTGGGACAACTCTGGAAACACCATATATTTT.

V is TRBV14 and J is TRBJ2-1, with 9 positions matching TRBD2. The J segment lost 7 bases and the V segment lost 1 base, leaving 8 bases of the junction unmatched. CDR1 and CDR2 from the germline V gene are SGHDN and FVKESK. There are 16 residues in the CDR3. The CDR3: CASSQGLAGSKNEQFF. As DNA, the CDR3 is TGTGCCAGCAGCCAAGGGCTAGCGGGATCAAAGAATGAGCAGTTCTTC.

The chain combines TRBV7-8 with TRBJ2-7; D perhaps matches TRBD2 (5 bases). The CDR3 runs 16 residues. In germline, CDR1 is SGHVS, CDR2 FQNEAQ. V was clipped by 1 base and J by 0 bases, with 13 bases between them. The CDR3: CASSLGGRRSSYEQYF. The CDR3 nucleotides are TGTGCCAGCAGCTTAGGTGGCAGGAGGAGCTCCTACGAGCAGTACTTC.

This chain uses TRBV5-4 with TRBJ1-2; 9 positions match TRBD1. The CDR3 runs to 13 residues. With 4 bases clipped from V and 4 bases from J, the junction kept 2 bases outside the gene matches. CDR1 and CDR2 (germline): SGHNT, YYREEE (reference sequence). CDR3 region: CASSTTGGYGYTF. DNA for the CDR3: TGTGCCAGCAGCACGACAGGGGGCTATGGCTACACCTTC.

The V gene is TRBV5-1, the J gene TRBJ2-2; 10 bases align to TRBD1. This CDR3 region has 15 residues. Germline values: CDR1 SGHRS, CDR2 YFSETQ. J gave up 3 bases and V 4 bases, and 3 bases lay outside the gene matches. The chain's CDR3 is CASSADRGDTGELFF. CDR3 DNA sequence: TGCGCCAGCAGCGCGGACAGGGGGGACACCGGGGAGCTGTTTTTT.